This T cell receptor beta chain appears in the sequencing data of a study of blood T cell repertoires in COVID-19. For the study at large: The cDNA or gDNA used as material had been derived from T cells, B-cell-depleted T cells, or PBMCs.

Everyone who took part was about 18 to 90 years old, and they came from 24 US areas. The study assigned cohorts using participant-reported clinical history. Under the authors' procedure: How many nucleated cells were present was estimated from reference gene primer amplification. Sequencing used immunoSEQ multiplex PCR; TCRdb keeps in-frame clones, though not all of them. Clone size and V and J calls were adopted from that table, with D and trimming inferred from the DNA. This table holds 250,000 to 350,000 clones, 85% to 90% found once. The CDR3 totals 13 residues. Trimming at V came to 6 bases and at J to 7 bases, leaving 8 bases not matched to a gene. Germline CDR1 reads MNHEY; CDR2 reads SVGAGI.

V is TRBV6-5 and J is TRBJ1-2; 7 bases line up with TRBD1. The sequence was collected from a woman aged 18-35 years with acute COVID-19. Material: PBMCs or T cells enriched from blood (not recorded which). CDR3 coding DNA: TGTGCCAGCAGAGACGGGCAGGGGGGTGGCTACACCTTC. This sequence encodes CASRDGQGGGYTF.